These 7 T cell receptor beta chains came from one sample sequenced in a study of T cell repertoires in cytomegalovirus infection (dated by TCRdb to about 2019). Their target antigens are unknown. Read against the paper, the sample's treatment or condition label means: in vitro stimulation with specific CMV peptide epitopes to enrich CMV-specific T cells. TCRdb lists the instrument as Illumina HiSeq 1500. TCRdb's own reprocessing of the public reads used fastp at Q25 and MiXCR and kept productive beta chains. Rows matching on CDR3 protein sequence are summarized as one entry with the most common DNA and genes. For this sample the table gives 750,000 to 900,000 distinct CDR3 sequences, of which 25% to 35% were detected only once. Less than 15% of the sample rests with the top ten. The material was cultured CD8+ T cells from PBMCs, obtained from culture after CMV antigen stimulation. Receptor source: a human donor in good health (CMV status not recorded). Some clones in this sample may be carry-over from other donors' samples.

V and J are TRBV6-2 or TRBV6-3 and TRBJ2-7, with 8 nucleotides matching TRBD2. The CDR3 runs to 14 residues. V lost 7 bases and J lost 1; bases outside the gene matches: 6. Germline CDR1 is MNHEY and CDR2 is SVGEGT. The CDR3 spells CASTERGRSYEQYF. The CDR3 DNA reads TGTGCCAGCACCGAGCGGGGGAGGTCCTACGAGCAGTACTTC.

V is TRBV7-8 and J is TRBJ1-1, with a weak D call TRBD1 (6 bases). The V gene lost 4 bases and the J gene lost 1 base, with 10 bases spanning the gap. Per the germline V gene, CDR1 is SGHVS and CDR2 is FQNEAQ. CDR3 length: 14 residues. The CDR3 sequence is CASSSGASNTEAFF. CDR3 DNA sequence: TGTGCCAGCAGCTCAGGGGCCTCGAACACTGAAGCTTTCTTT.

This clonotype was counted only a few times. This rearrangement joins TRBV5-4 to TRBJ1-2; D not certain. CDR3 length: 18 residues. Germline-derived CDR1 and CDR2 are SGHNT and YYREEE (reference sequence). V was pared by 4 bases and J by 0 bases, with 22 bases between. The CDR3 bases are TGTGCCAGCAGCCCTCAGTTTGAGGGCCAAGTTTCTAACTATGGCTACACCTTC. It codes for CASSPQFEGQVSNYGYTF.

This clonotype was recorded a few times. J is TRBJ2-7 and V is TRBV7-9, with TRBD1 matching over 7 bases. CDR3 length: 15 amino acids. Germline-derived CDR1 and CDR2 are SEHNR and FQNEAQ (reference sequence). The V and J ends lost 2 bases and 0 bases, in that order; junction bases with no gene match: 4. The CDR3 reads CASSLPTGNSYEQYF. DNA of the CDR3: TGTGCCAGCAGCTTACCGACAGGGAACTCCTACGAGCAGTACTTC. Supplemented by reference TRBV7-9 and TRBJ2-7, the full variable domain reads DTGVSQNPRHKITKRGQNVTFRCDPISEHNRLYWYRQTLGQGPEFLTYFQNEAQLEKSRLLSDRFSAERPKGSFSTLEIQRTEQGDSAMYLCASSLPTGNSYEQYFGPGTRLTVT.

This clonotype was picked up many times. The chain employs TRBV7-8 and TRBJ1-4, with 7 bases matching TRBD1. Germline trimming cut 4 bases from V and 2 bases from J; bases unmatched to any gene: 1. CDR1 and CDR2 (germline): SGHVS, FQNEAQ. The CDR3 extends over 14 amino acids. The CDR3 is CASSSQGTNEKLFF. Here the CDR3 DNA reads TGTGCCAGCAGCTCACAGGGGACTAATGAAAAACTGTTTTTT.

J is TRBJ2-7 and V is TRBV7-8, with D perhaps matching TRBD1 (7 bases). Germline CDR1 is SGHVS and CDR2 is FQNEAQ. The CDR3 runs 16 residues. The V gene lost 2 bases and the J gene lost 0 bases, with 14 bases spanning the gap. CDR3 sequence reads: CASSLKGGTASYEQYV. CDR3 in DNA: TGTGCCAGCAGCTTAAAAGGCGGGACAGCCTCCTACGAGCAGTACGTC.

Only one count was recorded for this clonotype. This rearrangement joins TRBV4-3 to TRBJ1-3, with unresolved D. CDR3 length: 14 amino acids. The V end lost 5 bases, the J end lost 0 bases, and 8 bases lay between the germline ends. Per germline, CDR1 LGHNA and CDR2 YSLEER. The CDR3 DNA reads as TGCGCCAGCAGCGTCCGGAGCTCTGGAAACACCATATATTTT. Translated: CASSVRSSGNTIYF.